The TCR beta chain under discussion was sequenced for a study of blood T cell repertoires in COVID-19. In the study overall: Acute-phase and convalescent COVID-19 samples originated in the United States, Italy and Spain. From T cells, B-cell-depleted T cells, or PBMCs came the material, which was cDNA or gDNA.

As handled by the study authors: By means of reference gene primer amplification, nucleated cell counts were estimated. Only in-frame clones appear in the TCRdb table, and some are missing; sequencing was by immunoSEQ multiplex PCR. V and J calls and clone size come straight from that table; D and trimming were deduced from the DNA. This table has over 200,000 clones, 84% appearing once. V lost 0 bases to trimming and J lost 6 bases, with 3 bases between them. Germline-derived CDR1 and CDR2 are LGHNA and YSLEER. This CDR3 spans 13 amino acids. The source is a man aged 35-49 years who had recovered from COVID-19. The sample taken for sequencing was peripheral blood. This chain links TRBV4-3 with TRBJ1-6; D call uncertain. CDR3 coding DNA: TGCGCCAGCAGCCAAGAGCGTAATTCACCCCTCCACTTT. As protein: CASSQERNSPLHF.